The following is a T cell receptor beta chain sequence with its context. The data derive from a study of OX40 agonist ivuxolimab in advanced cancers. The protocol was immunoSEQ multiplex PCR, while the TCRdb copy is restricted to in-frame clones and leaves out a portion. The sample has 53,000 or so clones, roughly 79% seen once. Sequenced material: CD4+ or CD8+ T cells sorted from blood, taken in a trial of the OX40 agonist ivuxolimab. The receptor was derived from an adult with an advanced solid tumor such as melanoma, head and neck, liver or kidney cancer.

CDR3 in DNA: TGTGCCAGCGGGGGACAGGGGGGTGATGAGCAGTTCTTC. Amino acids: CASGGQGGDEQFF. The chain has TRBV18 and TRBJ2-1, with 11 bases matching TRBD1. Losses at the gene ends were 8 bases for V and 8 bases for J; bases not matched to a gene: 5. This CDR3 contains 13 residues. Germline V lookup: CDR1 KGHSH, CDR2 LQKENI. Using reference TRBV18 and TRBJ2-1 for the parts outside the CDR3, the full variable domain is NAGVMQNPRHLVRRRGQEARLRCSPMKGHSHVYWYRQLPEEGLKFMVYLQKENIIDESGMPKERFSAEFPKEGPSILRIQQVVRGDSAAYFCASGGQGGDEQFFGPGTRLTVL.